These 22 T cell receptor beta chains were all obtained from the same sample, sequenced in a study of post-analysis software for immune sequencing data. Broader study findings: Controls had lower frequencies than patients of a handful of TRBV segments, which included TRBV5-6, TRBV5-1 and TRBV20-1.

The TCR beta cDNA libraries carried unique molecular identifiers. TCRdb independently ran MiXCR on the PCR reads; one entry per CDR3 protein. The sample shows hundreds of thousands of distinct CDR3 sequences, less than 40% of them seen only once. Their specific antigens are unknown. The sequenced sample was blood. The receptors were gathered from a girl aged 5 to 17 with multiple sclerosis.

Many counts were recorded for this clonotype. This chain uses TRBV7-2 with TRBJ1-5; possible D gene TRBD1, 5 bases. Trimming stripped 3 bases from V and 3 bases from J, with 12 bases between. Germline CDR1 SGHTA, CDR2 FQGNSA. The CDR3 runs 15 residues. The CDR3 nucleotides read TGTGCCAGCAGCTTTCGGGGCTTGGACAATCAGCCCCAGCATTTT. It yields the protein CASSFRGLDNQPQHF.

This chain links TRBV7-6 with TRBJ2-3, with 8 bases fitting TRBD2. This CDR3 is built from 16 residues. Trimming removed 1 base from V and 0 bases from J; junction bases left unmatched: 3. Germline V gene data show CDR1 as SGHVS and CDR2 as FNYEAQ. The CDR3 bases are TGTGCCAGCAGCTTAGATGCGGGGGGTAGCACAGATACGCAGTATTTT. This gives the protein CASSLDAGGSTDTQYF.

This clonotype was detected many times. It may be a read error: a sequence one base away is much more abundant. CDR3 sequence: CSARNDRNSPPHF. The CDR3, as DNA: TGCAGTGCGAGAAACGACAGGAATTCACCCCCCCACTTT. This chain links TRBV20-1 with TRBJ1-6; perhaps TRBD1 as D (6 bases). The V gene's germline CDR1 is DFQATT and CDR2 SNEGSKA (reference sequence). CDR3 length equals 13 residues.

This chain links TRBV29-1 with TRBJ2-5; D assignment may be TRBD1 or TRBD2 (5 bases each). This CDR3 spans 17 amino acids. Deletions cut 1 base from V and 11 bases from J, with 29 bases between. Germline CDR1 SQVTM, CDR2 ANQGSEA. This CDR3 is CSVEGRGGPPSHNEQYF. In nucleotides, the CDR3 is TGCAGCGTTGAAGGACGGGGCGGTCCGCCCTCCCACAATGAGCAGTACTTC.

In its sample, this clonotype was seen many times. This rearrangement joins TRBV20-1 to TRBJ1-2, with D possibly matching TRBD1 (6 bases). The CDR3 is made up of 12 amino acids. CDR1 and CDR2 (germline): DFQATT, SNEGSKA (reference sequence). V dropped 5 bases and J dropped 2 bases, with 9 bases sitting between them. CDR3 region: CSARTANYGYTF. DNA for the CDR3: TGCAGTGCTCGGACAGCGAACTATGGCTACACCTTC.

This clonotype came up many times. This chain links TRBV5-4 with TRBJ2-5, with TRBD2 identical over 14 bases. Germline V gene data show CDR1 as SGHNT and CDR2 as YYREEE (reference sequence). This CDR3 comprises 16 residues. V was clipped by 3 bases and J by 2 bases; unmatched bases: 3. CDR3 loop: CASSSTSGGEQETQYF. CDR3 bases: TGTGCCAGCAGCTCGACTAGCGGGGGGGAACAAGAGACCCAGTACTTC.

This clonotype was counted only a few times. The chain recombines TRBV24-1 with TRBJ2-5; weak D call: TRBD2 (5 bases). CDR3 length: 13 residues. Between the trimmed V and J ends, which lost 4 bases and 5 bases, there was a span of 10 bases. Per the germline V gene, CDR1 is KGHDR and CDR2 is SFDVKD. The CDR3 nucleotides read TGTGCCACCAGTGAGACCGGGGTGGAGACCCAGTACTTC. It yields the protein CATSETGVETQYF.

The rearrangement links TRBV27 to TRBJ2-7, with D perhaps assigned TRBD1 or TRBD2 (5 bases each). V shed 5 bases and J shed 3 bases, with 20 bases lying between them. The CDR3 sequence is 16 residues long. Germline CDR1 reads MNHEY; CDR2 reads SMNVEV (reference sequence). The CDR3 is CASSRNYPGRNYEQYF. CDR3 DNA: TGTGCCAGCAGTCGGAATTACCCGGGACGGAACTACGAGCAGTACTTC.

The CDR3 loop reads CASSLRPPLAGGPTDTQYF. The CDR3 nucleotides are TGTGCCAGCAGCTTACGGCCCCCCCTAGCGGGAGGACCCACAGATACGCAGTATTTT. The chain employs TRBV13 and TRBJ2-3, with 11 bases identical to TRBD2. The CDR3 loop spans 19 amino acids. Unmatched junction bases numbered 12, after V lost 2 bases and J lost 2 bases. Germline values: CDR1 PRHDT, CDR2 FYEKMQ (reference sequence).

This clonotype was detected many times. The chain is built from TRBV21-1 and TRBJ2-1; the D call in the table, TRBD2, was not verified against the DNA. TRBV21-1 is a recognized pseudogene. The CDR3 totals 15 residues. The CDR3 bases are TGTGCCAGCAGCGTGGGGACTAGCGGGTACAATGAGCAGTTCTTC. Translation: CASSVGTSGYNEQFF.

This clonotype has at least ten counts. This chain connects TRBV4-1 to TRBJ1-2; 7 bases match TRBD1. Germline V gene lookup returns CDR1 MGHRA and CDR2 YSYEKL. V lost 0 bases, J lost 8 bases, and 15 bases stayed unmatched. This CDR3 comprises 17 residues. CDR3 amino acids: CASSQDWRGTDQGGYTF. DNA for the CDR3: TGCGCCAGCAGCCAAGATTGGAGAGGGACAGATCAAGGAGGCTACACCTTC.

This clonotype was seen repeatedly, ten times or more. This chain connects TRBV6-4 to TRBJ2-5; TRBD1 agrees at 9 bases. The CDR3 has 15 residues. Germline assignment: CDR1 MRHNA and CDR2 SNTAGT. V dropped 6 bases and J dropped 5; count of bases not matched to a gene: 10. This CDR3 reads CASSPGTGKTETQYF. CDR3 coding DNA: TGTGCCAGCAGCCCCGGGACAGGGAAAACGGAGACCCAGTACTTC.

This clonotype was seen a handful of times. The genes are TRBV7-2 and TRBJ1-6; no reliable D call. V lost 4 bases and J 9 bases, leaving 13 bases between the germline ends. Germline CDR1 is SGHTA and CDR2 is FQGNSA. The CDR3 covers 14 residues. CDR3 DNA sequence: TGTGCCAGCAGCTCTGGACGGGTGGGTTCACCCCTCCACTTT. It encodes CASSSGRVGSPLHF.

A remark on this clonotype: A single base separates this from a much larger clone, so it may be a read error. The V and J genes are TRBV7-8 and TRBJ1-1; no clear D gene. This CDR3 comprises 12 residues. Germline CDR1 is SGHVS and CDR2 is FQNEAQ. The CDR3: CTSSLTPPLAFF. The CDR3 region has the DNA TGTACCAGCAGCTTAACCCCCCCCTTGGCTTTCTTT.

Only a few counts were recorded for this clonotype. The J gene is TRBJ2-3, the V gene TRBV7-2, with 9 positions matching TRBD2. Trimming removed 1 base from V and 0 bases from J; junction bases left unmatched: 5. Germline V gene data show CDR1 as SGHTA and CDR2 as FQGNSA. The CDR3 extends over 17 amino acids. The CDR3 loop is CASSLGVAGASTDTQYF. The CDR3 nucleotides read TGTGCCAGCAGCTTAGGAGTAGCGGGGGCTAGCACAGATACGCAGTATTTT.

The chain carries TRBV7-2 and TRBJ2-4, with D possibly being TRBD1 (5 bases). Trimming stripped 4 bases from V and 11 bases from J, with 18 bases between. Germline CDR1 is SGHTA and CDR2 is FQGNSA. This CDR3 is built from 14 residues. CDR3 DNA sequence: TGTGCCAGCAGCTCTCCAGAGGACACTCGGCTTCAGTACTTC. It translates to CASSSPEDTRLQYF.

This clonotype was seen at least ten times. V is TRBV7-2 and J is TRBJ2-5; D is possibly TRBD2 (6 bases). V lost 4 bases, J lost 3 bases, and 21 bases lay in between. The CDR3 consists of 17 residues. CDR1 SGHTA and CDR2 FQGNSA come from the germline V gene. The CDR3 nucleotides read TGTGCCAGCAGCTGGTCCACCCGTAACCGGGGGAAAGAGACCCAGTACTTC. It yields the protein CASSWSTRNRGKETQYF.

In this sample, this clonotype turned up a few times. The chain has TRBV5-6 and TRBJ2-5, with 7 bases fitting TRBD2. V was clipped by 1 base and J by 11 bases; unmatched bases: 14. Germline V gene lookup returns CDR1 SGHDT and CDR2 YYEEEE. The CDR3 extends over 15 amino acids. The CDR3 DNA follows: TGTGCCAGCAGCTTGTACACTACTAGCGACAATGAGCAGTACTTC. Translated: CASSLYTTSDNEQYF. Full variable domain (rest looked up from reference TRBV5-6 and TRBJ2-5): DAGVTQSPTHLIKTRGQQVTLRCSPKSGHDTVSWYQQALGQGPQFIFQYYEEEERQRGNFPDRFSGHQFPNYSSELNVNALLLGDSALYLCASSLYTTSDNEQYFGPGTRLLVL.

This clonotype was recorded many times. This chain links TRBV7-6 with TRBJ2-1; 7 nucleotides match TRBD2. The germline gives CDR1 SGHVS, CDR2 FNYEAQ. Trimming removed 1 base from V and 3 bases from J; junction bases left unmatched: 9. The CDR3 totals 17 residues. Here the CDR3 reads CASSLDFGGSSYNEQFF. DNA of the CDR3: TGTGCCAGCAGCTTAGATTTTGGCGGGAGCAGCTACAATGAGCAGTTCTTC.

This clonotype was counted many times. The chain recombines TRBV7-3 with TRBJ2-1, with 9 nucleotides matching TRBD1. V gave up 5 bases and J gave up 5 bases; unmatched junction bases: 13. The germline V gene encodes CDR1 SGHTA and CDR2 FQGTGA. This CDR3 is built from 17 residues. The CDR3 DNA reads TGTGCCAGCAGCCTATGGCCATCCGGACAGGGGAACAATGAGCAGTTCTTC. This codes for CASSLWPSGQGNNEQFF.

The rearrangement joins TRBV20-1 to TRBJ1-2; D might be TRBD1 (6 bases). Looked up from germline, CDR1 is DFQATT and CDR2 is SNEGSKA (reference sequence). V was clipped by 1 base and J by 5 bases, with 20 bases between them. The CDR3 contains 16 residues. CDR3 in DNA: TGCAGTGCTAGAGCCCGACACAAACAGGGTTCTTATGGCTACACCTTC. Translating it yields CSARARHKQGSYGYTF.

This clonotype was seen at least ten times. The genes are TRBV20-1 and TRBJ1-1; D gene uncertain. CDR3 size: 13 residues. V dropped 6 bases and J dropped 4 bases, with 15 bases sitting between them. The germline gives CDR1 DFQATT, CDR2 SNEGSKA (reference sequence). The CDR3 loop reads CSAPLVVSTEAFF. The CDR3 bases are TGCAGTGCGCCCTTAGTGGTTAGCACTGAAGCTTTCTTT.